This paragraph reports one TCR beta chain. The data were obtained in a study of blood T cell repertoires in COVID-19. Study-wide background: The United States, Italy and Spain supplied acute and convalescent COVID-19 samples. The analysed material was cDNA or gDNA that came from T cells, B-cell-depleted T cells, or PBMCs.

The germline V and J ends were trimmed by 2 bases and 0 bases, with 11 bases remaining between them. The CDR3 runs 15 residues. The germline V gene has CDR1 GTSNPN and CDR2 SVGIG (reference sequence). The assay was immunoSEQ multiplex PCR, and TCRdb's table has in-frame clones only and misses some. This sample has about 280,000 clones; approximately 85% occur once, and the top ten carry approximately 5.1%. The sample taken for sequencing was peripheral blood. The rearrangement joins TRBV30 to TRBJ2-4; D may be TRBD1 (5 bases). The sequence derives from a middle-aged man with active or convalescent COVID-19. The CDR3 DNA follows: TGTGCCTGGAGTCTCACAGGCATAGCCAAAAACATTCAGTACTTC. Translation gives CAWSLTGIAKNIQYF.